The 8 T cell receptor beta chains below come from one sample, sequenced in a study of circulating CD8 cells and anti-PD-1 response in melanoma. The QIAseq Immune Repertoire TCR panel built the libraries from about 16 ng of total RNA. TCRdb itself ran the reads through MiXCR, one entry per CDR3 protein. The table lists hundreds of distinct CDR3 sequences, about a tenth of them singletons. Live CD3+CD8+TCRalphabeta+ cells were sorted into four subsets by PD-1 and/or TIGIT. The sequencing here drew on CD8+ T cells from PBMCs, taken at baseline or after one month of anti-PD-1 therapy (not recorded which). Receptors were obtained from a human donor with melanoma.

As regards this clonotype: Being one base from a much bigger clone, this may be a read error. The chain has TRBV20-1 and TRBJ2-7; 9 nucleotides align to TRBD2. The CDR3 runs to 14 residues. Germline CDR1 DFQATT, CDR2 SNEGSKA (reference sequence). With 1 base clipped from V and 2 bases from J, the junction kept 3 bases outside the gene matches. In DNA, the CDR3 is TGCAGTGCTAGAGTTGCGGGAGGGACCTACGAGCAGTACTTC. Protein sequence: CSARVAGGTYEQYF.

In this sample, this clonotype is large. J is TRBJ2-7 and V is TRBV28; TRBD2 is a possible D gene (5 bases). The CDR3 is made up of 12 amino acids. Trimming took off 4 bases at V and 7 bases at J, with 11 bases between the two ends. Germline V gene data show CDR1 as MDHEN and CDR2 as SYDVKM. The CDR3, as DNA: TGTGCCAGCAGTTATCCACCGGGGGAGCAGTACTTC. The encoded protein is CASSYPPGEQYF.

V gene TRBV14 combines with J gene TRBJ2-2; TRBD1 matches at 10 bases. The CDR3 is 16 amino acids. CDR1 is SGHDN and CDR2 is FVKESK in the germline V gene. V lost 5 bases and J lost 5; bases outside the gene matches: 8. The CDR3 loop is CASSIRDRGLTGELFF. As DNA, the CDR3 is TGTGCCAGCAGCATCCGGGACAGGGGACTTACCGGGGAGCTGTTTTTT.

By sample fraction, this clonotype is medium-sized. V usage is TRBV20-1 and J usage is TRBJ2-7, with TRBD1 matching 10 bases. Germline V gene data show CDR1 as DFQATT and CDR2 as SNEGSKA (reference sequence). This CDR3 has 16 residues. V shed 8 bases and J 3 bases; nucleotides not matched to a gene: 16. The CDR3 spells CSPRGRRDRGDYEQYF. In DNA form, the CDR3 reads TGCAGTCCCAGGGGCAGACGGGACAGGGGCGACTACGAGCAGTACTTC.

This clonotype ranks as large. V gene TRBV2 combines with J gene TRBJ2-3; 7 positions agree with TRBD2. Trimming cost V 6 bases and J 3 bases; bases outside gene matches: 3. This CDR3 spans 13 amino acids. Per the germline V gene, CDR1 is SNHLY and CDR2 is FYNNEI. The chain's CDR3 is CASSLAVTDTQYF. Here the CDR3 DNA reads TGTGCCAGCAGCCTAGCGGTAACAGATACGCAGTATTTT. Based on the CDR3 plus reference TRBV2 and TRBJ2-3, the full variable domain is EPEVTQTPSHQVTQMGQEVILRCVPISNHLYFYWYRQILGQKVEFLVSFYNNEISEKSEIFDDQFSVERPDGSNFTLKIRSTKLEDSAMYFCASSLAVTDTQYFGPGTRLTVL.

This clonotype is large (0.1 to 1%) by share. CDR3 in DNA: TGTGCCAGCAGTTTAGGGGGGACAGTCAACGAGCAGTACTTC. This sequence encodes CASSLGGTVNEQYF. This chain uses TRBV28 with TRBJ2-7, with D perhaps TRBD1 (7 bases). CDR1 and CDR2 (germline): MDHEN, SYDVKM. The CDR3 is 14 residues long. V was clipped by 2 bases and J by 5 bases, with 13 bases between them.

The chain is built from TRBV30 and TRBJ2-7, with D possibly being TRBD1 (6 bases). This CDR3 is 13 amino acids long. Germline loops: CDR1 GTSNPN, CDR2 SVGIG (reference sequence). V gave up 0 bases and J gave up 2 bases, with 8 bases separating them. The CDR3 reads CAWSVAGAYEQYF. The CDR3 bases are TGTGCCTGGAGTGTAGCAGGGGCCTACGAGCAGTACTTC.

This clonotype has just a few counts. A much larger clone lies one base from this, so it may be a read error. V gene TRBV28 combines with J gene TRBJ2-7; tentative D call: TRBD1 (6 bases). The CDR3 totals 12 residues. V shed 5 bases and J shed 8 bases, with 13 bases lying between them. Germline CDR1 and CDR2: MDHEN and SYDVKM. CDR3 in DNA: TGTGCCAGCAGTACAGGGTACCACAAGCAGTACTTC. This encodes CASSTGYHKQYF.